A single sample is the source of the 4 T cell receptor beta chains below, sequenced in a study of regulatory T cells in long-lasting Graves disease. Time point denoted: newly diagnosed GD, antithyroid drugs for less than 3 months. PBMCs were the source of the RNA used for TCR sequencing. The authors built TCR beta libraries using iRepertoire HTBI primers and Arm-PCR of CDR3 regions. Each CDR3 protein gets one entry after TCRdb re-called the multiplex PCR reads with MiXCR. The sample records 500,000 or so distinct CDR3 sequences, 14% being singletons. Another study also made use of these data, one on T cells in Graves' hyperthyroidism and ophthalmopathy.

The material sequenced was peripheral blood mononuclear cells (PBMCs), taken at new diagnosis, from a patient treated with antithyroid drugs. Receptors originate from a woman aged 50 to 60 with Graves disease.

At least ten counts were recorded for this clonotype. This chain's CDR3 is CASSEEAGSHRGYTF. CDR3 in DNA: TGCGCCAGCAGCGAGGAGGCGGGCAGCCATCGGGGCTACACCTTC. The chain has TRBV5-1 and TRBJ1-2; no firm D call. The ends were cut back, 4 bases at V and 8 bases at J, with 21 bases in the middle. This CDR3 is 15 amino acids long. Germline CDR1 reads SGHRS; CDR2 reads YFSETQ.

This clonotype was seen at least ten times. The rearrangement links TRBV6-1 to TRBJ1-2; D is unresolved. CDR3 length: 15 residues. V was cut by 2 bases and J by 0 bases, with 10 bases left in between. Germline CDR1 reads MNHNS; CDR2 reads SASEGT. DNA of the CDR3: TGTGCCAGCAGTGAACCCCCACAACCTAACTATGGCTACACCTTC. The encoded protein is CASSEPPQPNYGYTF.

With respect to this clonotype: This could be a read error, since a much larger clone is one nucleotide away. The rearrangement uses TRBV18 and TRBJ2-3; possibly TRBD2 for D (6 bases). Germline loops: CDR1 KGHSH, CDR2 LQKENI. The CDR3 consists of 16 residues. The V gene lost 3 bases and the J gene lost 5 bases, with 18 bases spanning the gap. Here the CDR3 DNA reads TGTGCCAGCTCACCGCAGACGGGAGCCCTCAAAGATACGCAGTATTTT. It yields the protein CASSPQTGALKDTQYF.

J is TRBJ2-1 and V is TRBV6-4, with TRBD2 matching over 7 bases. The CDR3 is 16 residues long. V shed 4 bases, J shed 2 bases, and the junction held 8 bases outside the gene matches. CDR1 is MRHNA, CDR2 SNTAGT, per germline. The CDR3 reads CASSVTGGEAYNEQFF. The CDR3 region has the DNA TGTGCCAGCAGTGTCACGGGGGGAGAAGCCTACAATGAGCAGTTCTTC.